A selection of T cell receptor beta chains follows, all from one sample in a study of blood T cell repertoires in COVID-19. TCRdb's copy holds only in-frame clones and misses some; the assay was immunoSEQ multiplex PCR. Here the sample spans fewer than 65,000 clones, roughly 89% being singletons. The sample comprised peripheral blood. The receptor source for this set is a woman aged 80 or over with acute or convalescent COVID-19. Both conserved end residues are trimmed from each CDR3.

TRBJ2-5,TRBV19,ASRSGTGKETQY
TRBJ2-7,TRBV28,ASSSASGAYEQY
TRBJ2-3,TRBV18,ASSRGLGTDTQY
TRBJ2-1,TRBV2,ASSAYRLAGDPEQF
TRBJ2-5,TRBV19,ASTIGAGGQETQY
TRBJ2-5,TRBV6-2/TRBV6-3,ASSSLAGETQY
TRBJ2-4,TRBV28,ASSGGVAKNIQY
TRBJ2-5,TRBV11-3,ASSPGPSGGAETQY
TRBJ1-1,TRBV5-1,ASSFGGEGTEAF
TRBJ2-7,TRBV29-1,SCASGRGLREQY
TRBJ1-2,TRBV15,ATSRDPGGADGYT
TRBJ2-2,TRBV5-1,ASSLAGVDTGELF
TRBJ1-2,TRBV30,AWSVPYGYT
TRBJ2-3,TRBV10-3,ATAGDRGADTQY
TRBJ1-2,TRBV19,ASRAGTGDGYT
TRBJ2-7,TRBV18,ASSPLDRGSYEQY
TRBJ1-4,TRBV19,ASKGQEATNEKLF
TRBJ2-2,TRBV13,ASSLVLSGRGGTGELF
TRBJ2-5,TRBV9,ASSVGVMETQY
TRBJ1-2,TRBV12-5,ASGLSQGYGYT
TRBJ2-2,TRBV29-1,SVDPDRGELF
TRBJ2-3,TRBV2,ATEDTTFFTDTQY